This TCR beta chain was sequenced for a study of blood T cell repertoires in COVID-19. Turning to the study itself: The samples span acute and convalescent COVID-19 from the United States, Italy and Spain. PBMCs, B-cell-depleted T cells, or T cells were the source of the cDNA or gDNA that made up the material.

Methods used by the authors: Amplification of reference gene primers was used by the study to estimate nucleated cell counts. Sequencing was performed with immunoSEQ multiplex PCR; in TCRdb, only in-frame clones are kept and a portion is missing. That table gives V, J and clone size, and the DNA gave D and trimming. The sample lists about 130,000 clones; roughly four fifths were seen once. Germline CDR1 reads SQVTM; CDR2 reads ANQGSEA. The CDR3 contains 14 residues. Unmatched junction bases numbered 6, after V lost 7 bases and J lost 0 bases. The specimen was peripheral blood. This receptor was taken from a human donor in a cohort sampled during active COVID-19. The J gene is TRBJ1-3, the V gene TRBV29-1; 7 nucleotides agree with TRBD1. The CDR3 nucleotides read TGCAGCGCCGGAGGGACAGCCTCTGGAAACACCATATATTTT. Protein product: CSAGGTASGNTIYF.